Listed below are T cell receptor beta chains from one sample, sequenced in a study of cytomegalovirus exposure and HLA in healthy donors. TCRdb's copy holds only in-frame clones and misses some; the assay was immunoSEQ multiplex PCR. The table has some 150,000 clones, roughly four fifths seen once. What was sequenced was PBMCs. These receptor sequences come from a woman between 18 and 30 years old in good health and CMV-seropositive. The CDR3 runs from the conserved cysteine through the conserved F or W. A D gene is named only where the DNA matches it firmly. Size tells how often a clone was seen (once, few, many) or the class of an expanded clone, and some rows leave it out.

cdr3_nt	cdr3_aa	v_call	j_call	clone_size	d_call
TGTGCCACCCAAAACCAGGGGCTGGATGAAAAACTGTTTTTT	CATQNQGLDEKLFF	TRBV15	TRBJ1-4	NA	NA
TGTGCCAGCAGCTTAGCAGGGAGGGTCCAAGATACGCAGTATTTT	CASSLAGRVQDTQYF	TRBV11-2	TRBJ2-3	NA	TRBD2
TGTGCCAGCAGCTTAGGGGTGGGGACAGGGTTCGGTCAGCCCCAGCATTTT	CASSLGVGTGFGQPQHF	TRBV7-9	TRBJ1-5	few	TRBD1
TGTGCCAGCAGCAAGGGGGCCACTGAAGCTTTCTTT	CASSKGATEAFF	TRBV4-2	TRBJ1-1	NA	TRBD1
TGTGCCAGCAGCTTAGCGCTGAGGTCCTACGAGCAGTACTTC	CASSLALRSYEQYF	TRBV7-2	TRBJ2-7	NA	NA
TGTGCCAGCAGTGACGCGGGACTAGCGGAGAAAACCAATGAGCAGTTCTTC	CASSDAGLAEKTNEQFF	TRBV6-1	TRBJ2-1	NA	TRBD2
TGTGCCAGCGCCTACCGCGGACAGGGGGAGACCCAGTACTTC	CASAYRGQGETQYF	TRBV11-2	TRBJ2-5	NA	TRBD1
TGTGCCAGCAGTCTACTTACAACCCGGACAGGGGACACCTACGAGCAGTACTTC	CASSLLTTRTGDTYEQYF	TRBV28	TRBJ2-7	few	TRBD1
TGTGCCAGCAGCTTAGAGTCGGCGGGGAGGAGAGTTGAAAAACTGTTTTTT	CASSLESAGRRVEKLFF	TRBV7-9	TRBJ1-4	NA	NA
TGCGCCAGCAGCCAAGAGGGTTCCAGGGGGCTGCCTCTCACTGAAGCTTTCTTT	CASSQEGSRGLPLTEAFF	TRBV4-3	TRBJ1-1	few	TRBD1
TGTGCCAGCAGTTATAGGGACACCGCGTACAATGAGCAGTTCTTC	CASSYRDTAYNEQFF	TRBV28	TRBJ2-1	NA	NA
TGTGCCAGCGGAAGCGGGGGTTGGCAAGAGACCCAGTACTTC	CASGSGGWQETQYF	TRBV2	TRBJ2-5	NA	TRBD2
TGTGCCAGCAGTGACTCGACAGGGGCCGGGGAGCTGTTTTTT	CASSDSTGAGELFF	TRBV6-4	TRBJ2-2	NA	TRBD1
TGTGCCAGCCAGAGGTGGATAGGGGAAGAGACCCAGTACTTC	CASQRWIGEETQYF	TRBV19	TRBJ2-5	few	NA
TGTGCCAGCAGCTTTGGACTAGCGTACAATGAGCAGTTCTTC	CASSFGLAYNEQFF	TRBV5-8	TRBJ2-1	few	TRBD2
TGTGCCAGCAGCCAACGTGGCTCGGAGACCCAGTACTTC	CASSQRGSETQYF	TRBV7-6	TRBJ2-5	NA	NA
TGTGCCAGCAGTTCCGGGACTAGCAAAGAGACCCAGTACTTC	CASSSGTSKETQYF	TRBV6-5	TRBJ2-5	NA	TRBD2
TGTGCCAGCAGCGTCCGGTATCCGTATGTCGGGGAGCTGTTTTTT	CASSVRYPYVGELFF	TRBV27	TRBJ2-2	NA	NA
TGTGCCTGGAGTGCCCAATACCGGACAGGGAATGGCTACACCTTC	CAWSAQYRTGNGYTF	TRBV30	TRBJ1-2	NA	TRBD1
TGTGCCAGCAGCAAAGCGGGGGGGGTCCGGCGAGTCTCTGGAAACACCATATATTTT	CASSKAGGVRRVSGNTIYF	TRBV21-1	TRBJ1-3	NA	NA
TGTGCCACCTCCGGGTCCCTAACCAAAAATTACGAGCAGTACTTC	CATSGSLTKNYEQYF	TRBV28	TRBJ2-7	NA	NA
TGTGCCAGCAGCCTCGCAGGGAGGAGTGACGAGCAGTACTTC	CASSLAGRSDEQYF	TRBV11-3	TRBJ2-7	NA	NA
TGTGCCAGCAGCCCGACACCGAACACTGAAGCTTTCTTT	CASSPTPNTEAFF	TRBV11-2	TRBJ1-1	NA	NA
TGTGCCAGTAGTGTCGGGGTTGAAGAGACCCAGTACTTC	CASSVGVEETQYF	TRBV19	TRBJ2-5	NA	NA
TGTGCCAGCAGCTTGCCTCGATATGGAGACACCGGGGAGCTGTTTTTT	CASSLPRYGDTGELFF	TRBV5-6	TRBJ2-2	NA	NA